These 14 T cell receptor beta chains originate from one sample sequenced in a study of shared clonotypes between healthy human individuals. Measured with immunoSEQ multiplex PCR; TCRdb has only the in-frame clones, and not every one. Counted here are 190,000 or so clones, 66% occurring once; the ten biggest clones make up about 10%. Sequences were obtained from memory CD4+ T cells sorted from blood. The subset was: CD45RA-negative fraction. The receptors shown here come from a man between 25 and 39 years old in good health.

The rearrangement uses TRBV9 and TRBJ2-7; 7 positions match TRBD1. The V and J ends lost 2 bases and 4 bases, in that order; junction bases with no gene match: 9. Germline assignment: CDR1 SGDLS and CDR2 YYNGEE. The CDR3 runs 15 residues. CDR3 sequence: CASSVHGQESYEQYF. For the CDR3, the DNA is TGTGCCAGCAGCGTGCATGGACAGGAGAGTTACGAGCAGTACTTC.

This chain joins TRBV5-1 and TRBJ2-3; unclear D gene. The germline CDR1 and CDR2 sequences are SGHRS and YFSETQ. CDR3 length: 14 amino acids. Trimming took 7 bases from V and 6 from J, leaving 18 bases between them. CDR3 sequence (DNA): TGCGCCAGCCAACCGGACCCAAACGAGGATACGCAGTATTTT. Amino acid sequence: CASQPDPNEDTQYF.

This sequence joins TRBV18 and TRBJ1-1; D is unclear. CDR3 length: 13 amino acids. Germline V gives CDR1 KGHSH, CDR2 LQKENI. Deletions cut 4 bases from V and 0 bases from J, with 6 bases between. Written as DNA, the CDR3 is TGTGCCAGCTCACTTGACCTGAACACTGAAGCTTTCTTT. Translated: CASSLDLNTEAFF.

CDR3: CASSQVRGDTQYF. CDR3 nucleotide sequence: TGTGCCAGCAGCCAGGTCAGGGGGGATACGCAGTATTTT. The chain carries TRBV7-2 and TRBJ2-3, with 7 bases identical to TRBD1. Germline CDR1 is SGHTA and CDR2 is FQGNSA. V lost 5 bases and J lost 6; bases outside the gene matches: 5. The CDR3 has 13 residues.

The chain carries TRBV13 and TRBJ1-3; 7 positions agree with TRBD1. The CDR3 totals 13 residues. Germline CDR1 is PRHDT and CDR2 is FYEKMQ (reference sequence). The V and J ends lost 3 bases and 7 bases, in that order; junction bases with no gene match: 3. The CDR3 nucleotides read TGTGCCAGCAGCTTCCTGACAGGGAACACCATATATTTT. Protein: CASSFLTGNTIYF.

V is TRBV5-4 and J is TRBJ2-7; the D is unclear. The CDR3 sequence is 13 residues long. Looked up from germline, CDR1 is SGHNT and CDR2 is YYREEE (reference sequence). Trimming took 4 bases from V and 1 from J, leaving 9 bases between them. CDR3 amino acids: CASSHDTSYEQYF. The DNA of the CDR3 is TGTGCCAGCAGCCACGACACATCCTACGAGCAGTACTTC.

The chain recombines TRBV5-1 with TRBJ1-5; D unclear. Deletions cut 0 bases from V and 7 bases from J, with 11 bases between. The CDR3 covers 14 residues. Per the germline V gene, CDR1 is SGHRS and CDR2 is YFSETQ. Written as DNA, the CDR3 is TGCGCCAGCAGCTTGGAAGGGAACGCACAGCCCCAGCATTTT. Residues: CASSLEGNAQPQHF. The full variable domain, rest sourced from reference TRBV5-1 and TRBJ1-5, is KAGVTQTPRYLIKTRGQQVTLSCSPISGHRSVSWYQQTPGQGLQFLFEYFSETQRNKGNFPGRFSGRQFSNSRSEMNVSTLELGDSALYLCASSLEGNAQPQHFGDGTRLSIL.

In this sample, this clone turned up many times. CDR3 in DNA: TGTGCCAGCGGCGGACGCCTGTTCACAACAGATACGCAGTATTTT. As protein: CASGGRLFTTDTQYF. The V gene is TRBV27, the J gene TRBJ2-3; D is unclear. Germline CDR1 and CDR2: MNHEY and SMNVEV (reference sequence). This CDR3 is built from 15 residues. Trimming cost V 8 bases and J 3 bases, with 18 bases left between them.

A few counts support this clone. The chain employs TRBV5-1 and TRBJ2-7; 7 bases agree with TRBD1. V gave up 1 base and J gave up 7 bases; unmatched junction bases: 8. Per the germline V gene, CDR1 is SGHRS and CDR2 is YFSETQ. The CDR3 runs to 14 residues. CDR3 sequence: CASSLRDRVGEQYF. In DNA, the CDR3 is TGCGCCAGCAGCTTGAGAGACAGGGTGGGAGAGCAGTACTTC.

The chain has TRBV7-9 and TRBJ2-5, with 7 bases fitting TRBD1. The germline gives CDR1 SEHNR, CDR2 FQNEAQ (reference sequence). The CDR3 totals 14 residues. The trim removed 1 base at V and 5 bases at J, leaving 4 bases unmatched. CDR3 sequence: CASSLVQGRETQYF. The CDR3 DNA reads as TGTGCCAGCAGCTTAGTACAGGGGCGGGAGACCCAGTACTTC. The complete variable domain, with remaining parts taken from reference TRBV7-9 and TRBJ2-5, reads DTGVSQNPRHKITKRGQNVTFRCDPISEHNRLYWYRQTLGQGPEFLTYFQNEAQLEKSRLLSDRFSAERPKGSFSTLEIQRTEQGDSAMYLCASSLVQGRETQYFGPGTRLLVL.

The chain uses TRBV7-3 and TRBJ1-2; D not certain. From germline, CDR1 is SGHTA and CDR2 FQGTGA. The CDR3 spans 13 residues. Trimming took off 2 bases at V and 6 bases at J, with 10 bases between the two ends. The CDR3, as DNA: TGTGCCAGCAGCTTACGCTCAAGTGATGGCTACACCTTC. It translates to CASSLRSSDGYTF.

The J gene is TRBJ2-2, the V gene TRBV5-1; 9 bases line up with TRBD1. Germline V lookup: CDR1 SGHRS, CDR2 YFSETQ. The V segment lost 4 bases and the J segment 7 bases; nucleotides outside the gene matches: 20. This CDR3 contains 19 residues. CDR3 in DNA: TGCGCCAGCAGCCCCAGACTTACCGGGACAGGGATTTGGGGCGGGGAGCTGTTTTTT. Translation gives CASSPRLTGTGIWGGELFF.

This clone was observed a single time. V usage is TRBV5-1 and J usage is TRBJ1-1; D call uncertain. This CDR3 is built from 13 residues. Trimming left V 0 bases short and J 3 bases short, with 6 bases between. Germline values: CDR1 SGHRS, CDR2 YFSETQ. The CDR3 sequence is CASSLDRDTEAFF. CDR3 bases: TGCGCCAGCAGCTTGGACAGAGACACTGAAGCTTTCTTT.

This chain uses TRBV10-2 with TRBJ2-1; no clear D. Trimming took 1 base from V and 10 from J, leaving 5 bases between them. Germline CDR1 WSHSY, CDR2 SAAADI. This CDR3 comprises 11 residues. CDR3: CASSEFSEQFF. The CDR3 coding sequence is TGCGCCAGCAGTGAGTTTAGCGAGCAGTTCTTC.